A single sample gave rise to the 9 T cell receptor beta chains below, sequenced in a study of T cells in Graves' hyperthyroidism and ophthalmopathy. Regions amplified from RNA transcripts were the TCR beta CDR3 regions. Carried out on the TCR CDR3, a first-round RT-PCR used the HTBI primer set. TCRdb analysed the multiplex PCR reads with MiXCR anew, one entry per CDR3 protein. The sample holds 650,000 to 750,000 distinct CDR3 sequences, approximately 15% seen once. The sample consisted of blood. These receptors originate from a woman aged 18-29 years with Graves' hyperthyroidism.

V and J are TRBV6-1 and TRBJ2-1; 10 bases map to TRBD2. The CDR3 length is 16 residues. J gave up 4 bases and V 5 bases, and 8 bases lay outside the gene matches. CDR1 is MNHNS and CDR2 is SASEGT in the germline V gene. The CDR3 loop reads CASSFRTSGLYNEQFF. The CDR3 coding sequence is TGTGCCAGCAGTTTCCGGACTAGCGGCCTATACAATGAGCAGTTCTTC.

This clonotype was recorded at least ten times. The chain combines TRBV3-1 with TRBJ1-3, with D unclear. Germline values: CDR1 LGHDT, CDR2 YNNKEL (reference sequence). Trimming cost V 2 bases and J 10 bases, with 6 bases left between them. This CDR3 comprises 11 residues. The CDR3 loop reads CASSQKRTIYF. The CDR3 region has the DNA TGTGCCAGCAGCCAAAAGAGGACCATATATTTT.

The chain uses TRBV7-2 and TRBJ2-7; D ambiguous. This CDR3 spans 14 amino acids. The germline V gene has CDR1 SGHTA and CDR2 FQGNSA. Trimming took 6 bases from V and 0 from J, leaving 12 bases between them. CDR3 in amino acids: CASRFDYSSYEQYF. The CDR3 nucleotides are TGTGCCAGCAGGTTCGATTACAGCTCCTACGAGCAGTACTTC.

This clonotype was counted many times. The CDR3 loop is CASSSRYGNTEAFF. Here the CDR3 DNA reads TGTGCCAGCAGCTCCCGGTACGGGAACACTGAAGCTTTCTTT. The rearrangement links TRBV7-2 to TRBJ1-1; no reliable D call. Trimming left V 4 bases short and J 1 base short, with 10 bases between. Germline V CDR1 and CDR2: SGHTA, FQGNSA. The CDR3 totals 14 residues.

The CDR3 loop is CASSLWVAGELFF. In nucleotides, the CDR3 is TGTGCCAGCAGCTTATGGGTTGCCGGGGAGCTGTTTTTT. The chain links TRBV11-1 to TRBJ2-2; D not certain. Trimming took 2 bases from V and 6 from J, leaving 7 bases between them. The CDR3 extends over 13 amino acids. Germline V gives CDR1 SGHAT, CDR2 FQDESV (reference sequence).

This CDR3 reads CASGLGGTYEQYF. The CDR3 nucleotides are TGTGCCAGCGGACTAGGAGGAACCTACGAGCAGTACTTC. The rearrangement uses TRBV3-1 and TRBJ2-7; 7 bases map to TRBD2. V lost 8 bases to trimming and J lost 2 bases; unmatched junction nucleotides: 6. This CDR3 contains 13 residues. In germline, CDR1 is LGHDT, CDR2 YNNKEL (reference sequence).

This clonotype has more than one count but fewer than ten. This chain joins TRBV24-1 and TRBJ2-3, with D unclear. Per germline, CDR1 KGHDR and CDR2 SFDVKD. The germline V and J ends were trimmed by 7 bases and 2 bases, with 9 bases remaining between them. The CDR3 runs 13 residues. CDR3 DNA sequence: TGTGCCACCAGGAGCGAGACCACAGATACGCAGTATTTT. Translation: CATRSETTDTQYF.

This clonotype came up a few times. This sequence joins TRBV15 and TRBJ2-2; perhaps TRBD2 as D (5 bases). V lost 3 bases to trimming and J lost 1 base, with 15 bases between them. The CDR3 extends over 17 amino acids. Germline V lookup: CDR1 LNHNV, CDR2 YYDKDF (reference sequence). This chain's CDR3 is CATSRGEGFRNTGELFF. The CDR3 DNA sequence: TGTGCCACCAGCAGGGGAGAGGGCTTTCGGAACACCGGGGAGCTGTTTTTT.

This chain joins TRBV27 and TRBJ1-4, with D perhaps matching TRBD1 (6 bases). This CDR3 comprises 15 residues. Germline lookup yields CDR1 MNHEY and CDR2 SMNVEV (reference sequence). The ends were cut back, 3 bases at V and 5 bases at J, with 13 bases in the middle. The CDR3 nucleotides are TGTGCCAGCAGTTTCCGGGGGGCAGCGAATGAAAAACTGTTTTTT. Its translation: CASSFRGAANEKLFF.